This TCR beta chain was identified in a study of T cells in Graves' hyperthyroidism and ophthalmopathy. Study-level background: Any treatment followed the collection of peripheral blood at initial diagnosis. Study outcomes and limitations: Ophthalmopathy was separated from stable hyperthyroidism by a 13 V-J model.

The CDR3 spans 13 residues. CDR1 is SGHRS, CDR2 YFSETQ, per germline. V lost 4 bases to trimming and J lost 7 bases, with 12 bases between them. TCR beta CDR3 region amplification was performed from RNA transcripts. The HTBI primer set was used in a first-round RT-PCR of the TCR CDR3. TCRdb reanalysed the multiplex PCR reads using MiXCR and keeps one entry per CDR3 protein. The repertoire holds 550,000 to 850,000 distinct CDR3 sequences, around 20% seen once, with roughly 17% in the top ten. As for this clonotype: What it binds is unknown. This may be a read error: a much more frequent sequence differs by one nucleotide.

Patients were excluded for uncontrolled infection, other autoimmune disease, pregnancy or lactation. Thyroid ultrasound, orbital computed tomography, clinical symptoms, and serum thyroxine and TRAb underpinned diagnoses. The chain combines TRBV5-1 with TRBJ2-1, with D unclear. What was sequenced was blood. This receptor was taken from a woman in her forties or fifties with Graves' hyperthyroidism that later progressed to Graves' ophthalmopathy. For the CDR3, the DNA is TGCGCCAGCAGCATGGCCGTGGGGAATGAGCAGTTCTTC. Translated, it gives CASSMAVGNEQFF.